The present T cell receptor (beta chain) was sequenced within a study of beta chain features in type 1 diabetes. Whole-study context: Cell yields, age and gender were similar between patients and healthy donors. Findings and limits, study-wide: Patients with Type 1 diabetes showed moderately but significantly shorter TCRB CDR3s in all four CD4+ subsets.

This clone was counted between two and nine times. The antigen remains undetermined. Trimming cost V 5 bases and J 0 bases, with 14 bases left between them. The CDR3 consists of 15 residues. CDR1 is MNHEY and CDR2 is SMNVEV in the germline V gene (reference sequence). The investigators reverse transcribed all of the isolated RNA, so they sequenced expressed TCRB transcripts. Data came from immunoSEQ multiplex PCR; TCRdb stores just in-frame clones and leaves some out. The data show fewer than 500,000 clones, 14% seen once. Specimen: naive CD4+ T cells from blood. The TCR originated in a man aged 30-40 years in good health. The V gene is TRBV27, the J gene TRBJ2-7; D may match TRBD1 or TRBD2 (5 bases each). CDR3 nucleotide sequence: TGTGCCAGCAGTCCAAGCCGGGACCACTCCTACGAGCAGTACTTC. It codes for CASSPSRDHSYEQYF.